The 27 T cell receptor beta chains presented below share a single source sample, sequenced in a study of T cells in Graves' hyperthyroidism and ophthalmopathy. Amplification yielded TCR beta CDR3 regions, with RNA transcripts as the source. TCR CDR3 regions were first amplified by RT-PCR with HTBI primers. TCRdb called the multiplex PCR reads again in MiXCR, with one record for every CDR3 protein. The sample yields some 500,000 distinct CDR3 sequences, about 15% seen once. The material sequenced was blood. The receptors shown here come from a woman under 30 with Graves' hyperthyroidism.

Note on this clonotype: Germline and junction disagree at one end, which may indicate a read error. V is TRBV5-4 and J is TRBJ1-3; D not certain. CDR1 SGHNT and CDR2 YYREEE come from the germline V gene (reference sequence). The CDR3 is 14 residues long. As DNA, the CDR3 is TGTGCCAACAGCTTGGAAAGCTCTGGAAACACCATATATTTT. Translated: CANSLESSGNTIYF.

This clonotype was counted many times. This chain's CDR3 is CASSLIGGTGGSNTEAFF. Written as DNA, the CDR3 is TGTGCCAGCAGCTTAATTGGGGGGACAGGGGGTTCTAACACTGAAGCTTTCTTT. The chain uses TRBV7-8 and TRBJ1-1; 11 positions agree with TRBD1. This CDR3 comprises 18 residues. From germline, CDR1 is SGHVS and CDR2 FQNEAQ. Trimming cost V 2 bases and J 2 bases; bases outside gene matches: 10.

This clonotype was detected ten times or more. The V call is TRBV19, the J call TRBJ1-1; 7 nucleotides align to TRBD1. The V segment lost 6 bases and the J segment 7 bases; nucleotides outside the gene matches: 5. Germline V gene lookup returns CDR1 LNHDA and CDR2 SQIVND (reference sequence). CDR3 length: 12 amino acids. CDR3 amino acids: CASRDRVREAFF. In DNA form, the CDR3 reads TGTGCCAGTAGAGACAGGGTTCGTGAAGCTTTCTTT.

The chain combines TRBV2 with TRBJ1-1; the match to TRBD1 covers 7 bases. Germline-derived CDR1 and CDR2 are SNHLY and FYNNEI. With V trimmed by 7 bases and J by 2 bases, 7 bases remained unmatched. The CDR3 is 14 residues long. The CDR3 spells CASKNRGLNTEAFF. The CDR3 region has the DNA TGTGCCAGCAAGAACAGGGGACTAAACACTGAAGCTTTCTTT.

This clonotype appeared many times. The V call is TRBV7-9, the J call TRBJ1-1; no definite D call. CDR1 SEHNR and CDR2 FQNEAQ come from the germline V gene (reference sequence). The CDR3 covers 15 residues. V lost 5 bases to trimming and J lost 6 bases, with 19 bases between them. The CDR3 protein is CASSLESGRRSEAFF. The CDR3 nucleotides read TGTGCCAGCAGCCTGGAGTCCGGGCGACGGTCTGAAGCTTTCTTT.

A word on this clonotype: With a much larger clone just one base away, this may be a read error. V gene TRBV15 combines with J gene TRBJ2-7; 9 positions agree with TRBD2. The V gene's germline CDR1 is LNHNV and CDR2 YYDKDF (reference sequence). The CDR3 loop spans 18 amino acids. After removal of 0 bases from V and 6 bases from J, the junction contained 15 bases not matched to a gene. Written as DNA, the CDR3 is TGTGCCACCAGCAGAGAGGGAGCGGGAGGCCCCCGGGGGAGCGAGCAGTACTTC. This codes for CATSREGAGGPRGSEQYF. The entire variable domain, with the rest obtained from reference TRBV15 and TRBJ2-7, is as follows: DAMVIQNPRYQVTQFGKPVTLSCSQTLNHNVMYWYQQKSSQAPKLLFHYYDKDFNNEADTPDNFQSRRPNTSFCFLDIRSPGLGDTAMYLCATSREGAGGPRGSEQYFGPGTRLTVT.

This clonotype was seen at least ten times. The chain has TRBV28 and TRBJ1-5; 8 bases map to TRBD1. CDR1 MDHEN and CDR2 SYDVKM come from the germline V gene. Losses at the gene ends were 4 bases for V and 3 bases for J; bases not matched to a gene: 2. The CDR3 extends over 14 amino acids. The CDR3 DNA reads TGTGCCAGCAGTTGGACAGGGATCAATCAGCCCCAGCATTTT. Translated: CASSWTGINQPQHF.

This clonotype was found many times. The chain links TRBV27 to TRBJ2-4; D is ambiguous. V was trimmed by 2 bases and J by 0 bases, leaving 11 bases between them. Germline CDR1 MNHEY, CDR2 SMNVEV (reference sequence). The length of the CDR3 is 16 residues. The DNA for the CDR3 is TGTGCCAGCAGTTTAAACGACTCCCTAGCCAAAAACATTCAGTACTTC. Its protein product is CASSLNDSLAKNIQYF.

This clonotype occurred many times. The chain is built from TRBV11-2 and TRBJ1-1; TRBD1 might be the D (6 bases). CDR3 length: 17 amino acids. Per germline, CDR1 SGHAT and CDR2 FQNNGV. V lost 5 bases and J lost 3, with 22 bases in between. The CDR3 loop is CASSPRRGNRYYTEAFF. CDR3 nucleotide sequence: TGTGCCAGCAGCCCTCGTAGGGGGAACAGGTACTACACTGAAGCTTTCTTT.

In this sample, this clonotype turned up many times. The gene calls are TRBV14 and TRBJ2-7; D is uncertain. V was cut by 4 bases and J by 2 bases, with 12 bases left in between. Germline-derived CDR1 and CDR2 are SGHDN and FVKESK. This CDR3 region has 14 residues. The CDR3 here is CASSPPGKAYEQYF. As DNA, the CDR3 is TGTGCCAGCAGCCCTCCCGGCAAGGCCTACGAGCAGTACTTC.

This clonotype has a count of ten or more. The chain combines TRBV19 with TRBJ2-1, with TRBD2 as a possible D gene (5 bases). V lost 3 bases to trimming and J lost 6 bases, with 18 bases between them. CDR1 LNHDA and CDR2 SQIVND come from the germline V gene (reference sequence). The CDR3 has 16 amino acids. This CDR3 reads CASSMRRGQSGNEQFF. The CDR3 nucleotides read TGTGCCAGTAGTATGCGGAGAGGGCAATCGGGCAATGAGCAGTTCTTC.

The gene calls are TRBV28 and TRBJ2-7, with D possibly TRBD2 on 5 matching bases. Trimming left V 5 bases short and J 0 bases short, with 14 bases between. Germline V gene data show CDR1 as MDHEN and CDR2 as SYDVKM. The length of the CDR3 is 15 residues. This CDR3 reads CASSNPWEPSYEQYF. CDR3 sequence (DNA): TGTGCCAGCAGTAACCCCTGGGAGCCCTCCTACGAGCAGTACTTC.

The chain recombines TRBV28 with TRBJ2-7; TRBD1 is a possible D gene (6 bases). The length of the CDR3 is 14 residues. V was trimmed by 3 bases and J by 5 bases, leaving 14 bases between them. Germline CDR1 MDHEN, CDR2 SYDVKM. For the CDR3, the DNA is TGTGCCAGCAGTTTGCTACAGGGCATAAACGAGCAGTACTTC. It yields the protein CASSLLQGINEQYF.

The sample holds a few counts of this clonotype. This chain connects TRBV9 to TRBJ1-5, with D uncertain. The CDR3 is 15 residues long. V was cut by 0 bases and J by 5 bases, with 12 bases left in between. The V gene's germline CDR1 is SGDLS and CDR2 YYNGEE. CDR3 bases: TGTGCCAGCAGCGTAGACGGGGAGCACTATCAGCCCCAGCATTTT. This codes for CASSVDGEHYQPQHF.

The J gene is TRBJ2-4, the V gene TRBV5-1; the D is unclear. CDR3 length equals 17 residues. Germline V lookup: CDR1 SGHRS, CDR2 YFSETQ. The V end lost 0 bases, the J end lost 1 base, and 14 bases lay between the germline ends. CDR3 DNA: TGCGCCAGCAGCTTGGAAGGGTCCGGTATGGCCAAAAACATTCAGTACTTC. As protein: CASSLEGSGMAKNIQYF.

This clonotype was seen ten or more times. The chain is built from TRBV12-3 or TRBV12-4 and TRBJ1-2; TRBD1 matches 7 bases. The junction had 5 bases not matched to a gene; V was cut back by 6 bases and J by 4 bases. This CDR3 contains 13 residues. The CDR3 sequence is CASRTGTAYGYTF. The CDR3 DNA follows: TGTGCCAGCAGAACCGGGACAGCCTATGGCTACACCTTC.

Many counts were recorded for this clonotype. V gene TRBV9 combines with J gene TRBJ2-7; 7 bases match TRBD2. CDR1 SGDLS and CDR2 YYNGEE come from the germline V gene. The CDR3 is 16 amino acids. Unmatched junction bases numbered 8, after V lost 0 bases and J lost 2 bases. CDR3 bases: TGTGCCAGCAGCGTAGAAGACGGGAGGCCAACCTACGAGCAGTACTTC. Translated: CASSVEDGRPTYEQYF.

This clonotype was seen repeatedly, ten times or more. J is TRBJ1-6 and V is TRBV30; D not certain. The CDR3 consists of 14 residues. The germline CDR1 and CDR2 sequences are GTSNPN and SVGIG (reference sequence). V was clipped by 1 base and J by 5 bases, with 9 bases between them. The CDR3 spells CAWSAGNNNSPLHF. In nucleotides, the CDR3 is TGTGCCTGGAGTGCGGGGAATAATAATTCACCCCTCCACTTT.

This clonotype was detected many times. The rearrangement links TRBV14 to TRBJ2-1, with D perhaps TRBD2 (6 bases). V lost 4 bases and J 5 bases, leaving 12 bases between the germline ends. Germline V gene lookup returns CDR1 SGHDN and CDR2 FVKESK. This CDR3 spans 14 amino acids. In DNA form, the CDR3 reads TGTGCCAGCAGCCCCCTTAGCGGAAACAATGAGCAGTTCTTC. It yields the protein CASSPLSGNNEQFF.

The sample holds many counts of this clonotype. The J gene is TRBJ2-7, the V gene TRBV18; D is possibly TRBD2 (5 bases). The CDR3 contains 13 residues. From germline, CDR1 is KGHSH and CDR2 LQKENI. V was cut by 3 bases and J by 6 bases, with 12 bases left in between. The CDR3 is CASSPGRAGEQYF. In DNA, the CDR3 is TGTGCCAGCTCACCTGGGCGGGCGGGCGAGCAGTACTTC.

Many counts were recorded for this clonotype. The chain carries TRBV7-9 and TRBJ2-1, with D tentatively TRBD1 (8 bases). Trimming pared 5 bases from V and 1 base from J, leaving 18 bases between. The CDR3 extends over 17 amino acids. Germline V gene data show CDR1 as SEHNR and CDR2 as FQNEAQ (reference sequence). DNA for the CDR3: TGTGCCAGCAGCACAGGGGGGGGCCCCGGGTCCTACAATGAGCAGTTCTTC. The encoded protein is CASSTGGGPGSYNEQFF.

This clonotype showed up many times. This chain connects TRBV6-1 to TRBJ1-4, with D maybe TRBD1 (5 bases). The CDR3 has 15 amino acids. CDR1 is MNHNS and CDR2 is SASEGT in the germline V gene. Trimming left V 5 bases short and J 5 bases short, with 15 bases between. Written as DNA, the CDR3 is TGTGCCAGCAGTCGGGGGGTCCGACTGAATGAAAAACTGTTTTTT. Its translation: CASSRGVRLNEKLFF.

This clonotype showed up just a few times. This chain uses TRBV20-1 with TRBJ2-3, with D tentatively TRBD2 (6 bases). V lost 6 bases and J 3 bases, leaving 7 bases between the germline ends. The length of the CDR3 is 11 residues. CDR1 is DFQATT, CDR2 SNEGSKA, per germline (reference sequence). The CDR3 DNA reads TGCAGTGCGGAGGGAACAGATACGCAGTATTTT. Translation gives CSAEGTDTQYF.

The V call is TRBV18, the J call TRBJ1-4; 8 bases match TRBD1. V was pared by 3 bases and J by 7 bases, with 4 bases of the junction left unmatched. The germline V gene encodes CDR1 KGHSH and CDR2 LQKENI. This CDR3 comprises 14 residues. The CDR3 is CASSPRQGSEKLFF. The DNA for the CDR3 is TGTGCCAGCTCACCTAGACAGGGGTCTGAAAAACTGTTTTTT.

This clonotype was detected ten times or more. J is TRBJ2-7 and V is TRBV6-1; D may be TRBD1 or TRBD2 (5 bases each). The germline gives CDR1 MNHNS, CDR2 SASEGT. V was cut by 6 bases and J by 2 bases, with 11 bases left in between. The CDR3 runs to 13 residues. The CDR3 bases are TGTGCCAGCAGCGGGGCGGAAACCTACGAGCAGTACGTC. Translation: CASSGAETYEQYV.

V and J are TRBV5-1 and TRBJ2-6; D is undetermined. Germline V gene sequence: CDR1 SGHRS, CDR2 YFSETQ. The V end was cut by 3 bases, the J end by 0 bases, with 7 bases between. The CDR3 spans 15 residues. The CDR3 DNA is TGCGCCAGCAGCTCCGTCAGCTCTGGGGCCAACGTCCTGACTTTC. Translated: CASSSVSSGANVLTF.

The J gene is TRBJ2-1, the V gene TRBV7-3; D tentatively reads TRBD1 or TRBD2 (5 bases each). The germline V gene has CDR1 SGHTA and CDR2 FQGTGA. V was trimmed by 0 bases and J by 0 bases, leaving 9 bases between them. The length of the CDR3 is 16 residues. CDR3 DNA sequence: TGTGCCAGCAGCTTAACGGGGACGAGCTCCTACAATGAGCAGTTCTTC. Amino acids: CASSLTGTSSYNEQFF.